These 26 T cell receptor beta chains originate from one sample sequenced in a study of T cell repertoires in cytomegalovirus infection. TCRdb reprocessed the reads via MiXCR and lists one record per CDR3 protein. Of 200,000 to 300,000 distinct CDR3 sequences listed, 8% to 9.5% are singletons. The sequenced sample was PBMCs. All receptors derive from a human donor in good health (CMV status not recorded). Some clones in this sample may be carry-over from other donors' samples.

This clonotype has at least ten counts. This sequence joins TRBV12-3 or TRBV12-4 and TRBJ2-4; 7 nucleotides line up with TRBD2. The V gene end was trimmed by 5 bases and the J gene end by 15 bases; junction bases not matched to a gene: 19. CDR3 length: 15 amino acids. The CDR3 loop reads CASSPDSSVGGEMYF. As DNA, the CDR3 is TGTGCCAGCAGTCCAGACAGCTCGGTGGGGGGGGAGATGTACTTC.

At least ten counts were recorded for this clonotype. The chain uses TRBV7-9 and TRBJ1-1; 7 bases fit TRBD1. CDR3 size: 15 residues. The J segment lost 1 base and the V segment lost 5 bases, leaving 7 bases of the junction unmatched. Germline CDR1 is SEHNR and CDR2 is FQNEAQ (reference sequence). The CDR3 is CASSTRTGRNTEAFF. CDR3 DNA: TGTGCCAGCAGCACCCGGACAGGAAGGAACACTGAAGCTTTCTTT.

Ten or more counts support this clonotype. The rearrangement joins TRBV7-2 to TRBJ2-7, with D possibly being TRBD1 (5 bases). V shed 4 bases and J shed 6 bases, with 16 bases lying between them. Germline V CDR1 and CDR2: SGHTA, FQGNSA. CDR3 length equals 14 residues. The CDR3 is CASSSAGRVSEQYF. CDR3 sequence (DNA): TGTGCCAGCAGCTCGGCTGGCAGGGTGAGCGAGCAGTACTTC.

This clonotype showed up many times. The chain links TRBV7-2 to TRBJ2-3, with a possible D match to TRBD1 (6 bases). The CDR3 runs 16 residues. Per germline, CDR1 SGHTA and CDR2 FQGNSA. V lost 1 base to trimming and J lost 5 bases, with 16 bases between them. CDR3 DNA: TGTGCCAGCAGCTTAGGTGGAATGGGGGCCTTAGATACGCAGTATTTT. This sequence encodes CASSLGGMGALDTQYF. Complete variable domain (other parts from reference TRBV7-2 and TRBJ2-3): GAGVSQSPSNKVTEKGKDVELRCDPISGHTALYWYRQSLGQGLEFLIYFQGNSAPDKSGLPSDRFSAERTGGSVSTLTIQRTQQEDSAVYLCASSLGGMGALDTQYFGPGTRLTVL.

The CDR3 sequence: CASSADFGPGEKLFF. The CDR3 nucleotides read TGTGCCAGCAGTGCCGATTTCGGACCCGGTGAAAAACTGTTTTTT. The chain is built from TRBV6-4 and TRBJ1-4; unclear D gene. Germline CDR1 reads MRHNA; CDR2 reads SNTAGT. CDR3 length: 15 residues. Trimming took 4 bases from V and 7 from J, leaving 16 bases between them.

This clonotype appeared a few times. For the CDR3, the DNA is TGCGATAACGCGGTTGGCGGAACTAACTATGGCTACACCTTC. As protein: CDNAVGGTNYGYTF. The chain combines TRBV5-1 with TRBJ1-2, with D hard to call. Germline V gene data show CDR1 as SGHRS and CDR2 as YFSETQ. The CDR3 loop spans 14 amino acids.

This clonotype was observed many times. The chain combines TRBV12-3 or TRBV12-4 with TRBJ1-5; 7 nucleotides line up with TRBD1. The CDR3 is 17 residues long. V lost 3 bases to trimming and J lost 3 bases; unmatched junction nucleotides: 11. The CDR3 sequence: CASSFSRTGDYNQPQHF. The CDR3 nucleotides are TGTGCCAGCAGTTTCAGCCGGACAGGAGATTACAATCAGCCCCAGCATTTT.

This clonotype was seen many times. Just one base apart from a much larger clone, this may be a read error. The gene calls are TRBV7-9 and TRBJ1-2; 7 bases agree with TRBD1. J was trimmed by 4 bases and V by 5 bases; bases with no gene match: 4. CDR1 is SEHNR, CDR2 FQNEAQ, per germline (reference sequence). The CDR3 is 13 amino acids. CDR3 amino acids: CASSPGQFYGYTF. The DNA for the CDR3 is TGTGCCAGCAGCCCGGGACAGTTCTATGGCTACACCTTC.

This clonotype was recorded at least ten times. The chain joins TRBV7-2 to TRBJ1-2; a weak D match, TRBD1 (6 bases). CDR3 length: 13 amino acids. V lost 6 bases and J lost 8, with 16 bases in between. Germline CDR1 reads SGHTA; CDR2 reads FQGNSA. CDR3 nucleotide sequence: TGTGCCAGCAGTCGGGACCCGGGGGGCGGCTACACCTTC. Translated, it gives CASSRDPGGGYTF.

The CDR3 reads CSARDDYHNEQFF. CDR3 nucleotide sequence: TGCAGTGCTAGAGATGACTATCACAATGAGCAGTTCTTC. The chain carries TRBV20-1 and TRBJ2-1, with a tentative D call TRBD2 (5 bases). CDR3 length: 13 residues. Germline CDR1 DFQATT, CDR2 SNEGSKA (reference sequence). The V end lost 0 bases, the J end lost 5 bases, and 8 bases lay between the germline ends.

This clonotype has at least ten counts. The chain joins TRBV4-1 to TRBJ2-5, with TRBD2 matching over 11 bases. CDR3 length: 16 amino acids. The ends lost 0 bases at V and 2 bases at J; junction bases unmatched: 2. Per germline, CDR1 MGHRA and CDR2 YSYEKL. The CDR3 DNA sequence: TGCGCCAGCAGCCAAGATCTAGCGGGGGGACAAGAGACCCAGTACTTC. Protein product: CASSQDLAGGQETQYF.

This clonotype was observed a handful of times. The genes are TRBV3-1 and TRBJ2-7, with 11 bases lining up with TRBD2. V was clipped by 6 bases and J by 0 bases; unmatched bases: 4. Germline V gene data show CDR1 as LGHDT and CDR2 as YNNKEL (reference sequence). This CDR3 region has 15 residues. CDR3 loop: CASRLAGANSYEQYF. The CDR3 DNA reads as TGTGCCAGCAGACTAGCGGGAGCGAACTCCTACGAGCAGTACTTC.

This clonotype was seen more than once but under ten times. The chain's CDR3 is CASSAKAGSNTGELFF. The CDR3 bases are TGTGCCAGCAGCGCCAAGGCGGGCTCGAACACCGGGGAGCTGTTTTTT. J is TRBJ2-2 and V is TRBV7-9; tentative D call: TRBD2 (5 bases). The CDR3 covers 16 residues. V lost 5 bases and J 0 bases, leaving 13 bases between the germline ends. CDR1 is SEHNR, CDR2 FQNEAQ, per germline (reference sequence).

This clonotype was detected ten times or more. This chain uses TRBV14 with TRBJ1-1, with a tentative D call TRBD1 (6 bases). The V end was cut by 0 bases, the J end by 5 bases, with 13 bases between. The CDR3 loop spans 15 amino acids. Germline V CDR1 and CDR2: SGHDN, FVKESK. The CDR3 bases are TGTGCCAGCAGCCAAGATCCACAGGGAAGAACTGAAGCTTTCTTT. This encodes CASSQDPQGRTEAFF.

This clonotype was detected many times. The chain joins TRBV7-9 to TRBJ2-1; 7 positions match TRBD1. The ends lost 6 bases at V and 6 bases at J; junction bases unmatched: 8. The germline V gene encodes CDR1 SEHNR and CDR2 FQNEAQ (reference sequence). The CDR3 totals 14 residues. CDR3 nucleotides: TGTGCCAGCAGTCATCAGGGGGAACCCAATGAGCAGTTCTTC. Its protein product is CASSHQGEPNEQFF. Supplemented by reference TRBV7-9 and TRBJ2-1, the full variable domain reads DTGVSQNPRHKITKRGQNVTFRCDPISEHNRLYWYRQTLGQGPEFLTYFQNEAQLEKSRLLSDRFSAERPKGSFSTLEIQRTEQGDSAMYLCASSHQGEPNEQFFGPGTRLTVL.

This chain uses TRBV6-6 with TRBJ1-5, with D possibly being TRBD1 (6 bases). This CDR3 has 15 residues. Germline V gene lookup returns CDR1 MNHNY and CDR2 SVGAGI (reference sequence). Deletions cut 6 bases from V and 3 bases from J, with 15 bases between. DNA for the CDR3: TGTGCCAGCAGAAATACGGACAGAACCAATCAGCCCCAGCATTTT. Translation gives CASRNTDRTNQPQHF.

This clonotype was recorded many times. The chain links TRBV7-2 to TRBJ2-7; 11 bases line up with TRBD1. Trimming cost V 6 bases and J 3 bases; bases outside gene matches: 10. The CDR3 loop spans 16 amino acids. Per the germline V gene, CDR1 is SGHTA and CDR2 is FQGNSA. CDR3 sequence (DNA): TGTGCCAGCAGACCTAACCGGGACAGGGGGATCTACGAGCAGTACTTC. Translated: CASRPNRDRGIYEQYF.

This clonotype was observed many times. This rearrangement joins TRBV11-3 to TRBJ1-4; D is possibly TRBD1 (5 bases). Trimming stripped 5 bases from V and 4 bases from J, with 14 bases between. Germline V gene lookup returns CDR1 SGHNT and CDR2 YENEEA. The CDR3 loop spans 15 amino acids. In DNA form, the CDR3 reads TGTGCCAGCAGCCCACGGGGGGAGGATAATGAAAAACTGTTTTTT. Translated: CASSPRGEDNEKLFF.

This clonotype was seen at least ten times. The chain is built from TRBV7-2 and TRBJ2-7; D is possibly TRBD1 (6 bases). CDR3 length: 14 amino acids. The V gene's germline CDR1 is SGHTA and CDR2 FQGNSA. V lost 5 bases and J lost 2, with 13 bases in between. The DNA for the CDR3 is TGTGCCAGCAGCAGGACAGCGGATACCTACGAGCAGTACTTC. Protein product: CASSRTADTYEQYF. Together with reference TRBV7-2 and TRBJ2-7, the CDR3 gives the full variable domain: GAGVSQSPSNKVTEKGKDVELRCDPISGHTALYWYRQSLGQGLEFLIYFQGNSAPDKSGLPSDRFSAERTGGSVSTLTIQRTQQEDSAVYLCASSRTADTYEQYFGPGTRLTVT.

This clonotype came up many times. This chain uses TRBV7-2 with TRBJ1-2, with D perhaps matching TRBD1 (5 bases). Trimming removed 8 bases at V and 8 bases at J, with 12 bases between. CDR1 is SGHTA, CDR2 FQGNSA, per germline. The CDR3 sequence is 11 residues long. The CDR3 here is CASAGGGGYTF. CDR3 nucleotides: TGTGCCAGCGCGGGGGGAGGAGGCTACACCTTC.

This clonotype has just a few counts. The rearrangement joins TRBV5-6 to TRBJ2-3; maybe TRBD2 (6 bases). Germline CDR1 and CDR2: SGHDT and YYEEEE. Trimming left V 0 bases short and J 0 bases short, with 14 bases between. The CDR3 spans 17 residues. CDR3 DNA sequence: TGTGCCAGCAGCTTGGTTGGGGTAGCGGCAAGCACAGATACGCAGTATTTT. It is translated as CASSLVGVAASTDTQYF.

This clonotype came up many times. V gene TRBV28 combines with J gene TRBJ1-3; D not resolved. Per germline, CDR1 MDHEN and CDR2 SYDVKM. The CDR3 totals 15 residues. With 3 bases removed from V and 4 bases from J, the gap between germline ends came to 13 bases. CDR3 in DNA: TGTGCCAGCAGTTTGAAGACACTCGTCGGAAACACCATATATTTT. Amino acid sequence: CASSLKTLVGNTIYF.

The chain uses TRBV28 and TRBJ1-2; the match to TRBD1 covers 7 bases. Germline CDR1 MDHEN, CDR2 SYDVKM. J gave up 8 bases and V 5 bases, and 8 bases lay outside the gene matches. The CDR3 consists of 13 residues. Here the CDR3 reads CASSATGVRGYTF. In DNA form, the CDR3 reads TGTGCCAGCAGTGCCACAGGGGTCCGAGGCTACACCTTC.

This clonotype showed up just once. V gene TRBV12-3 or TRBV12-4 combines with J gene TRBJ2-7; no reliable D call. The CDR3 length is 12 residues. V lost 5 bases to trimming and J lost 3 bases, with 8 bases between them. For the CDR3, the DNA is TGTGCCAGCAGTCCTAATAACTACGAGCAGTACTTC. Encoded protein: CASSPNNYEQYF.

This chain joins TRBV6-6 and TRBJ2-5, with TRBD2 as a possible D gene (6 bases). Germline CDR1 is MNHNY and CDR2 is SVGAGI (reference sequence). V dropped 8 bases and J dropped 5 bases, with 12 bases sitting between them. This CDR3 is 12 amino acids long. In DNA form, the CDR3 reads TGTGCCAGCGCCCTAGCGCGGGAGACCCAGTACTTC. It yields the protein CASALARETQYF.

This clonotype was observed a handful of times. The chain is built from TRBV7-8 and TRBJ2-1; TRBD1 matches at 10 bases. CDR3 size: 15 residues. The ends lost 3 bases at V and 7 bases at J; junction bases unmatched: 6. CDR1 and CDR2 from the germline V gene are SGHVS and FQNEAQ. The CDR3 loop is CASSFRDRGWNEQFF. The CDR3 DNA reads TGTGCCAGCAGCTTCCGGGACAGGGGTTGGAATGAGCAGTTCTTC. The variable domain in full, completed from reference TRBV7-8 and TRBJ2-1, reads GAGVSQSPRYKVAKRGQDVALRCDPISGHVSLFWYQQALGQGPEFLTYFQNEAQLDKSGLPSDRFFAERPEGSVSTLKIQRTQQEDSAVYLCASSFRDRGWNEQFFGPGTRLTVL.